This T cell receptor beta chain was sequenced during a study of blood T cell repertoires in COVID-19. The CDR3 spans 14 residues. The germline V gene has CDR1 PRHDT and CDR2 FYEKMQ (reference sequence). J gave up 8 bases and V 4 bases, and 4 bases lay outside the gene matches. Per the study methods: Estimation of nucleated cell counts was performed using reference gene primer amplification. Profiled with immunoSEQ multiplex PCR; TCRdb holds only in-frame clones, not every one. D and trimming come from the DNA, and the V and J calls and clone size come from that table. The sample carries 250,000 or so clones, 86% recorded once.

The sequenced sample consisted of PBMCs or T cells enriched from blood (not recorded which). The clonotype was recovered from a woman aged 50 to 60 who had recovered from COVID-19. The V call is TRBV13, the J call TRBJ1-6; 8 bases are shared with TRBD1. The CDR3 sequence: CASSSQGAYSPLHF. Here the CDR3 DNA reads TGTGCCAGCAGCTCTCAGGGGGCTTATTCACCCCTCCACTTT. The full variable domain, in which reference TRBV13 and TRBJ1-6 provide the parts outside the CDR3, is AAGVIQSPRHLIKEKRETATLKCYPIPRHDTVYWYQQGPGQDPQFLISFYEKMQSDKGSIPDRFSAQQFSDYHSELNMSSLELGDSALYFCASSSQGAYSPLHFGNGTRLTVT.